Listed here is a single T cell receptor beta chain. It lacks a known antigen. No much larger clonotype is one base removed from it; base qualities were not supplied. The collaborating institutions used their own protocols to collect whole blood in K2EDTA tubes. For TCRbeta analysis, collaborators shipped samples as frozen whole blood, isolated PBMCs, or DNA extracted from either of those sample types. Trimming accounts for 11 bases at V and 8 bases at J, while the number of junction bases matched to no gene is 16. The CDR1 and CDR2 encoded by the germline V gene are MRHNA and SNTAGT. The CDR3 goes from the cysteine to the phenylalanine over 14 residues. Of all the DNA, just the CDR3 is kept, 42 bases in frame from base 1. This sample was taken from a study of blood T cell repertoires in COVID-19 (dated by TCRdb to the early 2020s). As for the study more broadly: The collaborator samples originated in the United States, Italy and Spain and spanned the acute and convalescent phases of COVID-19. Nearly every sample came with metadata listing a de-identified subject ID, COVID-19 status, age in years and sex. A freely available public database, intended as a resource for researchers studying the immune response to SARS-CoV-2, is where the repertoires were released. Where available, HLA class I and class II types were obtained from metadata supplied by the sample provider rather than from assay-based typing. Samples came from the ongoing ImmuneRACE study (first 160 participants) plus 1,254 subjects from 6 global collaborators. The material from the prospective study consisted of cDNA or gDNA derived from T cells, B-cell-depleted T cells, or PBMCs. Subjects who had been exposed to COVID-19, were actively infected with it, or had recovered from it provided the deeply sampled blood TCRbeta repertoires that made up the dataset. The full study reports these points: How much clinical and demographic metadata was included differed by source and by participant, and the metadata was provided uncurated.

TCRbeta CDR3 regions were amplified from genomic DNA by means of the immunoSEQ Assay, a bias-controlled multiplex PCR. Per the authors' processing: The number of nucleated cells in each sample was estimated by amplification of reference gene primers within the assay. To quantify the absolute abundance of each unique TCRbeta CDR3 rearrangement, sequence reads were collapsed and filtered. For each sample, productive Simpson clonality was calculated by taking the square root of Simpson's diversity index across productive rearrangements. This immuneACCESS table, as held by TCRdb, lists in-frame sequences with V and J called but not all clones. Of the missing ones, under half trace to an unresolved V gene in checked studies; the others have no known cause. That table supplies the V and J calls and clone size; D and trimming were determined from the DNA. The sample table lists some 64,000 clones, about three quarters of them with a count of one. Around 5% of the sample is in the top ten clones.

The chain is assembled from TRBV6-4 and TRBJ2-3; TRBD1 fits 7 bases in the junction. This TCR was sampled from a human donor in a cohort sampled during active COVID-19. The sample consisted of peripheral blood. The DNA reads TGTGCCTCAACCGGGACAGACATCGAAACTACGCAGTATTTT. The translation is CASTGTDIETTQYF.